The clone carrying this T cell receptor beta chain has just a few counts. The sample is drawn from a study of blood T cells in healthy people across ages. V was pared by 6 bases and J by 2 bases, with 14 bases between. From germline, CDR1 is DFQATT and CDR2 SNEGSKA (reference sequence). This CDR3 contains 14 residues. The use of a sample-barcoded 5' primer and a J-beta primer mix characterized a second PCR of roughly 7 to 11 cycles. TCRdb fed the 5' RACE reads into MiXCR, producing one record per CDR3 protein. Here the sample spans 1,800,000 or so distinct CDR3 sequences, 39% being singletons. Input material: blood. The chain combines TRBV20-1 with TRBJ2-1, with D maybe TRBD2 (5 bases). The receptor comes from a human donor in good health. CDR3 DNA sequence: TGCAGTGCCCCCTCAGCGGATACCTACAATGAGCAGTTCTTC. This translates into CSAPSADTYNEQFF.